This T cell receptor beta chain was identified in a study of T cells in Graves' hyperthyroidism and ophthalmopathy. Study-wide background: Initial diagnosis, before any treatment, was when peripheral blood was collected.

This clonotype was picked up one time. The antigen remains undetermined. Researchers amplified the TCR beta CDR3 regions from RNA transcripts. The HTBI set primed first-round TCR CDR3 RT-PCR. MiXCR, applied by TCRdb to the multiplex PCR reads, yields one record per CDR3 protein. The sample contains hundreds of thousands of distinct CDR3 sequences, 16% of which appear only once. Study results and caveats: Most clonotypes that expanded in the thyroid above 0.001 also showed up in blood.

Out of approximately 10 ml of fresh peripheral blood came the PBMCs. This receptor was obtained from a woman between 18 and 29 years old with Graves' ophthalmopathy. The material sequenced was blood.

In DNA form, the CDR3 reads TGTGCCAGCAGTTTAGAACAGGGGGCCCTCGAGCAGTACGTC. As protein: CASSLEQGALEQYV. The rearrangement links TRBV28 to TRBJ2-7, with TRBD1 matching 9 bases. Germline V gives CDR1 MDHEN, CDR2 SYDVKM. CDR3 length: 14 amino acids. Trimming removed 2 bases from V and 6 bases from J; junction bases left unmatched: 5.